This T cell receptor beta chain was profiled in a study of Graves' ophthalmopathy and Graves' hyperthyroidism. With regard to this clonotype: No antigen is known for it.

CDR1 and CDR2 (germline): SGHAT, FQNNGV. J gave up 8 bases and V 4 bases, and 11 bases lay outside the gene matches. This CDR3 has 16 residues. RNA transcripts were the template, and TCR beta CDR3 regions were amplified from them. Scientists carried out first-round RT-PCR using HTBI primers and then a second-round multiplex PCR. TCRdb reanalysed the multiplex PCR reads using MiXCR and keeps one entry per CDR3 protein. The repertoire includes a few hundred thousand distinct CDR3 sequences, under 45% of them detected once, and approximately 4.1% sits in the top ten. Hyperthyroidism patients, all newly diagnosed, had under 2 months' duration and ages of 18 to 65. Other autoimmune diseases, uncontrolled infections, pregnancy or lactation led to the exclusion of patients. The diagnosis was founded upon clinical symptoms, serum thyroxine, TRAb, thyroid ultrasound and orbital computed tomography. Study-level results: In predicting ophthalmopathy progression, the model reached roughly 71% sensitivity and around 72% specificity.

The chain carries TRBV11-2 and TRBJ2-2; 9 nucleotides align to TRBD1. Material for sequencing was peripheral blood or thyroid tissue (not recorded which). This sequence originates from an adult man with Graves' hyperthyroidism. CDR3 sequence (DNA): TGTGCCAGCAGCTCGTGGACAGGGGCGATATCTGGGGAGCTGTTTTTT. It encodes CASSSWTGAISGELFF.